A selection of T cell receptor beta chains follows, all from one sample in a study of long-term antiretroviral therapy in people with HIV. The data were produced by immunoSEQ multiplex PCR, yet TCRdb's version contains in-frame clones alone and is incomplete. The sample lists 22,000 or so clones, around 80% seen once, with roughly 18% in the top ten. Here the sequenced sample was unsorted PBMCs, taken 0.5 years before starting antiretroviral therapy. These receptors came from a man aged 35-49 years with HIV. The CDR3 runs from the conserved cysteine through the conserved F or W. Fields, in order: V gene, J gene, clone size, CDR3 protein. Some rows have no size entry. The others give once, few or many, or a class for an expanded clone.

>TRBV11-3|TRBJ2-1|-
CASSLGAGGTNEQFF
>TRBV9|TRBJ2-1|once
CASSSSGGHYNEQFF
>TRBV27|TRBJ2-7|-
CASSLFSYEQYF
>TRBV7-9|TRBJ1-6|-
CASSSQDSWNSPLHF
>TRBV2|TRBJ2-7|-
CASSGGGSYEQYF
>TRBV10-2|TRBJ2-5|-
CASRGTSGGLRETQYF
>TRBV28|TRBJ1-2|-
CASSQTGWELRNYGYTF
>TRBV6-4|TRBJ1-1|-
CASSEYTGGWNTEAFF
>TRBV7-9|TRBJ1-1|once
CASSLVNRAEAFF
>TRBV28|TRBJ1-5|-
CASSLEQRYQPQHF
>TRBV5-6|TRBJ2-5|-
CASSHPELQETQYF
>TRBV7-6|TRBJ1-3|-
CASSLASQEGQGTIYF
>TRBV27|TRBJ1-1|-
CASSLSPGTWNTEAFF
>TRBV7-9|TRBJ2-1|-
CASLRDSYNEQFF
>TRBV29-1|TRBJ1-2|few
CSVVDGRGYTF
>TRBV7-2|TRBJ2-5|once
CASSLGAGAPLMETQYF
>TRBV14|TRBJ1-1|-
CASRPGQGMNTEAFF
>TRBV11-2|TRBJ2-3|-
CASSLGGPSDTQYF
>TRBV6-4|TRBJ2-1|-
CASSDSNLAYNEQFF
>TRBV2|TRBJ1-2|-
CASSGRDSAYYGYTF
>TRBV11-2|TRBJ2-7|-
CASSLGGREQYF
>TRBV5-1|TRBJ2-7|-
CASTRGPSSYEQYF
>TRBV2|TRBJ2-6|once
CASSPGTGANVLTF
>TRBV5-4|TRBJ2-5|-
CASSLGGSGAGETQYF
>TRBV9|TRBJ2-5|-
CASSSAAETQYF
>TRBV6-1|TRBJ1-4|-
CAASFRVREKLFF
>TRBV5-1|TRBJ2-7|-
CASSLTGTSYYEQYF
>TRBV28|TRBJ1-5|-
CASLDSNQPQHF
>TRBV11-2|TRBJ1-2|-
CASSYGTLAGYTF
>TRBV4-1|TRBJ2-5|-
CASSQDRGSILQETQYF
>TRBV5-4|TRBJ2-3|-
CASTQEASTDTQYF
>TRBV9|TRBJ2-3|-
CASSPSGEYTDTQYF
>TRBV5-1|TRBJ1-1|few
CASSLMEYTEAFF
>TRBV6-5|TRBJ1-2|-
CASSLQGGGDGYTF
>TRBV11-3|TRBJ1-1|-
CASSLDFGQEAFF
>TRBV5-1|TRBJ2-7|-
CASSPLSGAYEQYF
>TRBV6-5|TRBJ1-4|once
CASSYGGQGSEKLFF
>TRBV7-8|TRBJ2-7|-
CASSLSRTYEQYF
>TRBV5-5|TRBJ1-3|-
CASSLGLSGNTIYF
>TRBV7-9|TRBJ2-7|-
CASSQEGANSPQYF
>TRBV11-2|TRBJ2-7|-
CASGVSSYEQYF